This TCR beta chain stems from a study of cytomegalovirus exposure and HLA in healthy donors. Germline CDR1 and CDR2: SGHTA and FQGTGA. The CDR3 sequence is 18 residues long. Unmatched junction bases numbered 11, after V lost 2 bases and J lost 2 bases. The PCR was carried out with 60 Vbeta primers and 13 Jbeta primers. The repertoire was sequenced with immunoSEQ multiplex PCR; TCRdb's copy has only in-frame clones and lacks some. The sample has tens of thousands of clones; roughly 79% are singletons. The TCR was taken from a man aged 35 to 55 in good health and CMV-seronegative. The chain recombines TRBV7-3 with TRBJ2-3; 9 bases fit TRBD2. The sequenced material came from PBMCs. The CDR3 DNA follows: TGTGCCAGCAGCTTAGTCCCCCTAGCGGGATCTTCCACAGATACGCAGTATTTT. Translation: CASSLVPLAGSSTDTQYF.